One sample yielded the 10 T cell receptor beta chains listed below, sequenced in a study of vaccination and CD4 T cells after COVID-19. No antigen has been assigned to these receptors. As to treatment: roughly nine-day PBMC culture with coronavirus spike peptide pools or control peptides (ViraFEST assay). An Oncomine TCR Beta short-read assay was used to sequence the DNA from cultured CD4+ T cells. MiXCR was run by TCRdb on the PCR reads, yielding one entry per CDR3 protein. The profile shows 14,000 to 15,000 distinct CDR3 sequences, 40% to 60% of them singletons. Sequencing was done on a sample of CD4+ T cells from blood, cultured in vitro. Receptor source: a human donor who had recovered from COVID-19.

This clonotype was picked up a small number of times. This chain's CDR3 is CASSPPGGGSQPQHF. CDR3 bases: TGTGCCAGCAGTCCCCCTGGGGGGGGTTCACAGCCCCAGCATTTT. The chain uses TRBV12-3 or TRBV12-4 and TRBJ1-5, with D perhaps TRBD1 (5 bases). This CDR3 region has 15 residues. Trimming shortened V by 5 bases and J by 7 bases, and 18 bases separated the two germline ends.

V and J are TRBV27 and TRBJ1-6; D remains ambiguous. V gave up 3 bases and J gave up 6 bases, with 15 bases separating them. Germline values: CDR1 MNHEY, CDR2 SMNVEV (reference sequence). The CDR3 extends over 16 amino acids. In nucleotides, the CDR3 is TGTGCCAGCAGTTTCTCCTCGGTATACCTTAATTCACCCCTCCACTTT. It codes for CASSFSSVYLNSPLHF.

J is TRBJ2-2 and V is TRBV6-1, with 7 bases lining up with TRBD2. This CDR3 has 14 amino acids. Losses at the gene ends were 6 bases for V and 3 bases for J; bases not matched to a gene: 4. From germline, CDR1 is MNHNS and CDR2 SASEGT. This chain's CDR3 is CASRAGVDTGELFF. In DNA, the CDR3 is TGTGCCAGCAGGGCGGGAGTCGACACCGGGGAGCTGTTTTTT.

The chain carries TRBV12-3 or TRBV12-4 and TRBJ2-7; TRBD1 is a possible D gene (7 bases). V lost 5 bases to trimming and J lost 5 bases, with 19 bases between them. The CDR3 length is 15 residues. Here the CDR3 reads CASSGRDSLPNEQYF. The CDR3, as DNA: TGTGCCAGCAGTGGGCGGGACAGCCTCCCTAACGAGCAGTACTTC.

V gene TRBV14 combines with J gene TRBJ2-4; possibly TRBD2 for D (6 bases). The length of the CDR3 is 13 residues. The germline V gene has CDR1 SGHDN and CDR2 FVKESK. Trimming removed 1 base at V and 16 bases at J, with 17 bases between. CDR3: CASSQGVGSQLYF. The CDR3 DNA reads as TGTGCCAGCAGCCAAGGGGTCGGGAGTCAACTTTACTTC.

This rearrangement joins TRBV7-4 to TRBJ2-7, with TRBD1 matching 7 bases. Looked up from germline, CDR1 is SGHVT and CDR2 is SQSDAQ. The junction had 18 bases not matched to a gene; V was cut back by 3 bases and J by 10 bases. The CDR3 extends over 16 amino acids. The chain's CDR3 is CASSFTGVLRRFEQYF. In DNA, the CDR3 is TGTGCCAGCAGCTTCACAGGGGTTTTAAGACGCTTCGAACAGTACTTC.

The table lists this clonotype with a few counts. The chain couples TRBV20-1 to TRBJ2-7; 10 bases map to TRBD2. V trimming: 3 bases; J trimming: 7 bases; junction bases outside the gene matches: 9. The germline gives CDR1 DFQATT, CDR2 SNEGSKA (reference sequence). The CDR3 sequence is 14 residues long. CDR3 nucleotide sequence: TGCAGTGCTAGGGTTATAGCGGGAGGTTTTGAGCAGTACTTC. It is translated as CSARVIAGGFEQYF.

This clonotype was seen more than once but under ten times. The rearrangement joins TRBV2 to TRBJ2-1, with D hard to call. The CDR3 is 14 amino acids. Trimming stripped 8 bases from V and 7 bases from J, with 18 bases between. Germline CDR1 is SNHLY and CDR2 is FYNNEI. In DNA form, the CDR3 reads TGTGCCAGCGAAGGGTTTTTGAGTCAGAATGAGCAGTTCTTC. It specifies CASEGFLSQNEQFF.

The V call is TRBV24-1, the J call TRBJ1-5; D is possibly TRBD1 (6 bases). V lost 10 bases, J lost 0 bases, and 9 bases lay in between. The CDR3 runs to 13 residues. The germline V gene encodes CDR1 KGHDR and CDR2 SFDVKD. The CDR3 sequence: CATQGYSNQPQHF. The CDR3 DNA reads as TGTGCCACACAGGGTTATAGCAATCAGCCCCAGCATTTT.

This rearrangement joins TRBV2 to TRBJ2-5; 7 bases agree with TRBD1. CDR3 length: 13 residues. From germline, CDR1 is SNHLY and CDR2 FYNNEI. The trim removed 6 bases at V and 7 bases at J, leaving 8 bases unmatched. CDR3 amino acids: CASRQGVEATQYF. The CDR3 DNA reads as TGTGCCAGCAGGCAGGGGGTTGAAGCGACCCAGTACTTC.